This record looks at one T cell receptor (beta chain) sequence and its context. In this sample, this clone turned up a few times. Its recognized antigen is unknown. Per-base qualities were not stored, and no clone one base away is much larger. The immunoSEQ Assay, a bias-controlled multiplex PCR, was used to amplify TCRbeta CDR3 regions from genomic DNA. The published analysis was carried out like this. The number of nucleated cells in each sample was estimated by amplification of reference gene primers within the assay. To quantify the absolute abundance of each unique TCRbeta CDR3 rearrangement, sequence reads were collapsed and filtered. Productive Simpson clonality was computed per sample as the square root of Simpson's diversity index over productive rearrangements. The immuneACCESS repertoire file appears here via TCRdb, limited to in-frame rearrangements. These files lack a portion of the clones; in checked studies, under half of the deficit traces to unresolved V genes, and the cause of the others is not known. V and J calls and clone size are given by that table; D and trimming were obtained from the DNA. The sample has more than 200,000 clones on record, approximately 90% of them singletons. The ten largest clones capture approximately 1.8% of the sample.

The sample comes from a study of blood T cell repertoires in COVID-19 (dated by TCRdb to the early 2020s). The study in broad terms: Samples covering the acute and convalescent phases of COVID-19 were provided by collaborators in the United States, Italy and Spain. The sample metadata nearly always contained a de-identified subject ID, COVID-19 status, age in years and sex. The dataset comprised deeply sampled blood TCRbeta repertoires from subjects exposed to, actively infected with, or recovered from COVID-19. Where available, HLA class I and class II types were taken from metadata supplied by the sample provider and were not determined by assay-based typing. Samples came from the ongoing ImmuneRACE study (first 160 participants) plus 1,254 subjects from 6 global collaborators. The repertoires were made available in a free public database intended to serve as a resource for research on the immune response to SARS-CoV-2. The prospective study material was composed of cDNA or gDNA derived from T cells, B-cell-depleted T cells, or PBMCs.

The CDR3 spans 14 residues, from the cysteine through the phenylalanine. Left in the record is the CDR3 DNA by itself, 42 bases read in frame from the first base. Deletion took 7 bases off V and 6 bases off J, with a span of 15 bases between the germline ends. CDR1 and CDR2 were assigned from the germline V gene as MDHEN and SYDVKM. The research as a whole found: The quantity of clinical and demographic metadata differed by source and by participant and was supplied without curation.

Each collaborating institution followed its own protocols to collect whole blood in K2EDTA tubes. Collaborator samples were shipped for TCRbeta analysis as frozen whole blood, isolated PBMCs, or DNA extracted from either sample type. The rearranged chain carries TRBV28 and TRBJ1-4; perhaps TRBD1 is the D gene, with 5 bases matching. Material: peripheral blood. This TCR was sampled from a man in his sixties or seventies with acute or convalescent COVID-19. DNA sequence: TGTGCCAGCACCTGGGGCAGGGTGGATGAAAAACTGTTTTTT. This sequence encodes CASTWGRVDEKLFF. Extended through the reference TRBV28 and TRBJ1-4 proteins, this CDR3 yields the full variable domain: DVKVTQSSRYLVKRTGEKVFLECVQDMDHENMFWYRQDPGLGLRLIYFSYDVKMKEKGDIPEGYSVSREKKERFSLILESASTNQTSMYLCASTWGRVDEKLFFGSGTQLSVL.